This T cell receptor (beta chain) was sequenced for a study of T cells in Graves' hyperthyroidism and ophthalmopathy. Turning to the study itself: Sampling of peripheral blood happened at initial diagnosis, prior to any treatment. Whole-study findings and limits: Ophthalmopathy cases were set apart from stable hyperthyroidism by a 13 V-J model.

Germline V lookup: CDR1 KGHDR, CDR2 SFDVKD. V was clipped by 9 bases and J by 6 bases; unmatched bases: 7. The CDR3 consists of 13 residues. Thyroid ultrasound and orbital computed tomography, with clinical symptoms and serum thyroxine and TRAb, informed diagnoses. This clonotype was detected ten times or more. What it recognizes is unknown. Amplified regions were TCR beta CDR3 sequences from RNA transcripts. First-round RT-PCR with HTBI primers amplified the TCR CDR3 region. TCRdb re-called the multiplex PCR reads with MiXCR, one entry per CDR3 protein. This table holds about 300,000 distinct CDR3 sequences, roughly 15% found once.

The sample comprised blood. The sequence was collected from a young man with Graves' hyperthyroidism. The chain links TRBV24-1 to TRBJ2-1; 7 positions agree with TRBD1. The CDR3 loop is CATAKGQVNEQFF. The CDR3 DNA sequence: TGTGCCACCGCAAAAGGACAGGTCAATGAGCAGTTCTTC.